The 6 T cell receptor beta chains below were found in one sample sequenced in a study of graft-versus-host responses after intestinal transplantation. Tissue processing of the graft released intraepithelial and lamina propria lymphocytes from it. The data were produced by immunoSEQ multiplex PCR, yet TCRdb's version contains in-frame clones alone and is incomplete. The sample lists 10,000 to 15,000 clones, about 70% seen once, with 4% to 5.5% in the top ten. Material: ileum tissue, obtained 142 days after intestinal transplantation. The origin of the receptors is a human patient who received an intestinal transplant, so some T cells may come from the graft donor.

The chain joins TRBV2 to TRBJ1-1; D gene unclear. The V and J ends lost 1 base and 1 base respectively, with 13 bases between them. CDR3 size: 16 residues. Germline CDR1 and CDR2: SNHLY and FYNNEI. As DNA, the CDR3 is TGTGCCAGCAGTGAAGGGGTTTTGGGCCAGAACACTGAAGCTTTCTTT. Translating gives CASSEGVLGQNTEAFF.

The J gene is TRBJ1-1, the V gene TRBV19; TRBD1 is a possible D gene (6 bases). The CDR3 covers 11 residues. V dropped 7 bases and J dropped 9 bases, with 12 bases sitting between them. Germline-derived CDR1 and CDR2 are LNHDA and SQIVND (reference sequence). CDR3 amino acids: CASIRGAKAFF. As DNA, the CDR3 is TGTGCCAGTATCCGGGGGGCTAAAGCTTTCTTT.

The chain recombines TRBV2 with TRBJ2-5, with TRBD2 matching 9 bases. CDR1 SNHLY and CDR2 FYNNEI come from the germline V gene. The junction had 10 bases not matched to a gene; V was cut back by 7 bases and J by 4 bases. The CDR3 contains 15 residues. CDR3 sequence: CASIAGAWGLETQYF. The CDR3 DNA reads TGTGCCAGCATAGCGGGAGCATGGGGGTTAGAGACCCAGTACTTC. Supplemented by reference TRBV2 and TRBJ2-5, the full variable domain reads EPEVTQTPSHQVTQMGQEVILRCVPISNHLYFYWYRQILGQKVEFLVSFYNNEISEKSEIFDDQFSVERPDGSNFTLKIRSTKLEDSAMYFCASIAGAWGLETQYFGPGTRLLVL.

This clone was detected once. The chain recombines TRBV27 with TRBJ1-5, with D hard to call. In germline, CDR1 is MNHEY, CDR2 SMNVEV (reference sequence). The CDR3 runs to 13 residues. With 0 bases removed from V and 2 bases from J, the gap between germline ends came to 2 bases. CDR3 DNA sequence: TGTGCCAGCAGTTTATCCGGCAATCAGCCCCAGCATTTT. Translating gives CASSLSGNQPQHF.

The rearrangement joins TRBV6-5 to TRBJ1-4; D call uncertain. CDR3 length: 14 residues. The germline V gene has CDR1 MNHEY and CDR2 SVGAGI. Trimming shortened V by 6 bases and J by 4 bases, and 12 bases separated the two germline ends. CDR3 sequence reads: CASRKYSLNEKLFF. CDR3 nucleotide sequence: TGTGCCAGCAGGAAATACAGCCTTAATGAAAAACTGTTTTTT.

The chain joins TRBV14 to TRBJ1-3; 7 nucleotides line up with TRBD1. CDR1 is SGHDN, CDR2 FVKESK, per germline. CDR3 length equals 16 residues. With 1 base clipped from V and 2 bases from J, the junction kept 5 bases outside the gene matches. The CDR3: CASSQGIGGTGNTIYF. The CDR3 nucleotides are TGTGCCAGCAGCCAAGGAATAGGGGGCACTGGAAACACCATATATTTT.